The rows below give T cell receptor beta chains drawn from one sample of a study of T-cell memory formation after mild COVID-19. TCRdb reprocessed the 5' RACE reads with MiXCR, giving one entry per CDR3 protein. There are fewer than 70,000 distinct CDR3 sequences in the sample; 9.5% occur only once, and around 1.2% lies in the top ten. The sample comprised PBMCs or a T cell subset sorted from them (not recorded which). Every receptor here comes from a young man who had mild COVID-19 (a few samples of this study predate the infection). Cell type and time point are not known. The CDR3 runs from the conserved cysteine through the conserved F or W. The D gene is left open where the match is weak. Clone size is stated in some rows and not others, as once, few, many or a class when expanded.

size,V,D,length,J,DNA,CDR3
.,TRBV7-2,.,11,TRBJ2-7,TGTGCCAGCAGCTTTCTCTACGAGCAGTACTTC,CASSFLYEQYF
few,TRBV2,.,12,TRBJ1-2,TGTGCCAGCAGGGATCCACCCTATGGCTACACCTTC,CASRDPPYGYTF
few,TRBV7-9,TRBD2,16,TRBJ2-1,TGTGCCAGCAGCTTAGCCCGCGGGGGGGCCGGTAATGAGCAGTTCTTC,CASSLARGGAGNEQFF
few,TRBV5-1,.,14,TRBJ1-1,TGCGCCAGCAGCTTGACCGACCCCGACACTGAAGCTTTCTTT,CASSLTDPDTEAFF
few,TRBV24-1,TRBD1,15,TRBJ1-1,TGTGCCACCGCGGCCTGGGGACAGGGCCCCACTGAAGCTTTCTTT,CATAAWGQGPTEAFF
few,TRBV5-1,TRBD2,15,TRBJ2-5,TGCGCCACCCGGACTAGCGGGGAGTCCGGCGAGACCCAGTACTTC,CATRTSGESGETQYF
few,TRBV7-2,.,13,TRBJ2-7,TGTGCCAGCAGCTCGAGGGGTCAGGGCGAGCAGTACTTC,CASSSRGQGEQYF
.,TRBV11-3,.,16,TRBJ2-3,TGTGCCAGCAGCTCCCGCGGCGGCGTGAGCACAGATACGCAGTATTTT,CASSSRGGVSTDTQYF
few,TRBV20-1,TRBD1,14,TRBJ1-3,TGCAGTGCTAGACGGACAGGGATTGGAAACACCATATATTTT,CSARRTGIGNTIYF
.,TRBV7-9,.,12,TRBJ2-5,TGTGCCAGCAGCCACGGCCAAGAGACCCAGTACTTC,CASSHGQETQYF
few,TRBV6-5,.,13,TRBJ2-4,TGTGCCAGCACTAGAACAGGGTTGAACATTCAGTACTTC,CASTRTGLNIQYF
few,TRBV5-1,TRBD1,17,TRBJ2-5,TGCGCCAGCAGCTTGGCCCCGGGACAGGGTACGCAAGAGACCCAGTACTTC,CASSLAPGQGTQETQYF
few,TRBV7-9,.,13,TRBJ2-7,TGTGCCAGCAGCTTAGAATTAAACTACGAGCAGTACTTC,CASSLELNYEQYF
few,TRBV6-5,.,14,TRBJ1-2,TGTGCCAGCAGCAGTGACAGACAAAGCGGAGGCTACACCTTC,CASSSDRQSGGYTF
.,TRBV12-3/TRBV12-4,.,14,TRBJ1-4,TGTGCCAGCAGCTCAGGTGCAACTAATGAAAAACTGTTTTTT,CASSSGATNEKLFF
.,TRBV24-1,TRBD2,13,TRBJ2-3,TGTGCCACTCAGACTAGCGGCACAGATACGCAGTATTTT,CATQTSGTDTQYF
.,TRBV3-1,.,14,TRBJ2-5,TGTGCCAGCAGCCCCGGTAGGGTAGCTGAGACCCAGTACTTC,CASSPGRVAETQYF
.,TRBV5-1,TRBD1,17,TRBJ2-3,TGCGCCAGCAGCTTCTTCCCGGGACAGTCTAGCACAGATACGCAGTATTTT,CASSFFPGQSSTDTQYF
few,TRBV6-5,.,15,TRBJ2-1,TGTGCCAGCAGTTACGGGATAAACTCCTACAATGAGCAGTTCTTC,CASSYGINSYNEQFF
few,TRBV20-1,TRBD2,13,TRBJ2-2,TGCAGTGCTCAGGGACTAAACACCGGGGAGCTGTTTTTT,CSAQGLNTGELFF
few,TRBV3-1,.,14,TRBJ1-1,TGTGCCAGCAGCCAAGTCCAGGGTGGTGTAAAGGCTTTCTTT,CASSQVQGGVKAFF
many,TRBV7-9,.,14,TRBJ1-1,TGTGCCAGCAGCTTTAAATCCGGGAACACTGAAGCTTTCTTT,CASSFKSGNTEAFF